The 11 T cell receptor beta chains reported below all come from one sample, sequenced in a study of PD-L1 blockade in urothelial cancer. Sequencing was performed with immunoSEQ multiplex PCR; in TCRdb, only in-frame clones are kept and a portion is missing. Here the sample spans 53,000 or so clones, 88% being singletons. Sample time point: peripheral blood 6 weeks after treatment start. Sequencing was performed on PBMCs, taken around atezolizumab (anti-PD-L1) treatment. These receptors all come from a man between 60 and 70 years old with urothelial cancer.

This rearrangement joins TRBV7-8 to TRBJ1-3; TRBD1 aligns across 10 bases. The CDR3 consists of 19 residues. Looked up from germline, CDR1 is SGHVS and CDR2 is FQNEAQ. J gave up 3 bases and V 3 bases, and 14 bases lay outside the gene matches. CDR3: CASSFFRDRGTTRGNTIYF. The CDR3 DNA is TGTGCCAGCAGCTTCTTCCGGGACAGGGGTACGACCCGTGGAAACACCATATATTTT.

The V call is TRBV11-1, the J call TRBJ2-6; D not certain. CDR1 is SGHAT and CDR2 is FQDESV in the germline V gene (reference sequence). The V end was cut by 5 bases, the J end by 1 base, with 18 bases between. There are 18 residues in the CDR3. The DNA for the CDR3 is TGTGCCAGCAGCCCTAGAGATAGTCGTAGGTCTGGGGCCAACGTCCTGACTTTC. This translates into CASSPRDSRRSGANVLTF.

V is TRBV15 and J is TRBJ1-2; D gene unclear. In germline, CDR1 is LNHNV, CDR2 YYDKDF (reference sequence). The CDR3 is 14 amino acids. V lost 0 bases and J lost 8, with 13 bases in between. CDR3 in amino acids: CATSRDGGSGGYTF. CDR3 coding DNA: TGTGCCACCAGCAGAGATGGAGGGAGCGGCGGCTACACCTTC.

The rearrangement links TRBV5-1 to TRBJ1-4; 10 bases map to TRBD1. Germline V gene lookup returns CDR1 SGHRS and CDR2 YFSETQ. The V segment lost 4 bases and the J segment 7 bases; nucleotides outside the gene matches: 7. This CDR3 is built from 15 residues. CDR3 loop: CASSESTGGLEKLFF. The DNA of the CDR3 is TGCGCCAGCAGCGAATCGACAGGGGGCCTTGAAAAACTGTTTTTT.

This chain uses TRBV7-9 with TRBJ1-1; 10 nucleotides align to TRBD1. The CDR3 has 17 amino acids. Per the germline V gene, CDR1 is SEHNR and CDR2 is FQNEAQ (reference sequence). The ends lost 5 bases at V and 3 bases at J; junction bases unmatched: 12. The CDR3 is CASSHRTGGIGDTEAFF. For the CDR3, the DNA is TGTGCCAGCAGCCATCGGACAGGGGGTATAGGGGACACTGAAGCTTTCTTT.

This sequence joins TRBV27 and TRBJ2-7, with 12 bases identical to TRBD2. J was trimmed by 6 bases and V by 8 bases; bases with no gene match: 14. The germline V gene has CDR1 MNHEY and CDR2 SMNVEV (reference sequence). The CDR3 has 16 residues. The CDR3 sequence is CASGPPRLAGDTEQYF. The CDR3 nucleotides are TGTGCCAGCGGACCCCCTAGACTAGCGGGAGATACCGAGCAGTACTTC.

The CDR3 reads CASSLLARGEPQHF. The CDR3, as DNA: TGTGCCAGCAGTTTATTAGCGCGTGGGGAGCCCCAGCATTTT. V and J are TRBV27 and TRBJ1-5; D uncertain. Germline V gene sequence: CDR1 MNHEY, CDR2 SMNVEV (reference sequence). The V and J ends lost 1 base and 8 bases respectively, with 12 bases between them. The CDR3 length is 14 residues.

V usage is TRBV5-6 and J usage is TRBJ1-6; no clear D gene. This CDR3 comprises 14 residues. The ends were cut back, 1 base at V and 9 bases at J, with 11 bases in the middle. CDR1 is SGHDT, CDR2 YYEEEE, per germline. The CDR3 coding sequence is TGTGCCAGCAGCTTGCTTCAGGTGCCTTCACCCCTCCACTTT. Its translation is CASSLLQVPSPLHF.

The chain uses TRBV13 and TRBJ2-1; 10 nucleotides agree with TRBD2. The junction had 5 bases not matched to a gene; V was cut back by 4 bases and J by 5 bases. Germline CDR1 and CDR2: PRHDT and FYEKMQ (reference sequence). The CDR3 extends over 15 amino acids. CDR3 sequence: CASSSLGLANNEQFF. CDR3 sequence (DNA): TGTGCCAGCAGCTCTCTGGGACTAGCGAACAATGAGCAGTTCTTC.

The chain joins TRBV10-2 to TRBJ2-2; 9 bases fit TRBD1. The CDR3 extends over 13 amino acids. CDR1 and CDR2 from the germline V gene are WSHSY and SAAADI. V dropped 4 bases and J dropped 6; count of bases not matched to a gene: 0. Here the CDR3 reads CASSGQGAGELFF. CDR3 in DNA: TGCGCCAGCAGTGGACAGGGGGCCGGGGAGCTGTTTTTT.

The chain joins TRBV6-1 to TRBJ1-1, with a weak D call TRBD1 (5 bases). CDR3 length: 13 amino acids. Trimming removed 5 bases from V and 5 bases from J, with 12 bases in between. Germline lookup yields CDR1 MNHNS and CDR2 SASEGT. The DNA of the CDR3 is TGTGCCAGCAGTCCTCGACAGCTGACTGAAGCTTTCTTT. It translates to CASSPRQLTEAFF.